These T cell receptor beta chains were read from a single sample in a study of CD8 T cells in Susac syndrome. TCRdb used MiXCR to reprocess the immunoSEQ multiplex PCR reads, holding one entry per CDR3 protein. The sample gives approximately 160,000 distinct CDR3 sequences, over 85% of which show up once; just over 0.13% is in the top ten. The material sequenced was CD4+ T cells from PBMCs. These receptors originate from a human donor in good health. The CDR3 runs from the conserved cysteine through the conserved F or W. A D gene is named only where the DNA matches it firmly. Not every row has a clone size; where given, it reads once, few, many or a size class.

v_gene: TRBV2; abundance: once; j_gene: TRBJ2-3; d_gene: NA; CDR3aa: CASARLLDTQYF; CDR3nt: TGTGCCAGCGCCCGACTCCTAGATACGCAGTATTTT
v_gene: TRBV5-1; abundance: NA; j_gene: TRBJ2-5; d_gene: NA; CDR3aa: CASSLASTEETQYF; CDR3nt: TGCGCCAGCAGCTTGGCCTCGACAGAAGAGACCCAGTACTTC
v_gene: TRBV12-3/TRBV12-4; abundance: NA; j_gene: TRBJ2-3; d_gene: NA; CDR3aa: CASIPGVAGRDTQYF; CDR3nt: TGTGCCAGCATCCCTGGGGTAGCAGGACGCGATACGCAGTATTTT
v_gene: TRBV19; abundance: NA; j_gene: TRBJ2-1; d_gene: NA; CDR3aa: CASTHTPLTGRIYNEQFF; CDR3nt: TGTGCCAGTACCCATACACCCCTGACAGGACGGATCTACAATGAGCAGTTCTTC
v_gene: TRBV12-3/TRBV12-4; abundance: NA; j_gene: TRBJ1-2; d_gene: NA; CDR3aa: CASSLWPPPNGYTF; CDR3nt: TGTGCCAGCAGTTTATGGCCCCCACCAAATGGCTACACCTTC
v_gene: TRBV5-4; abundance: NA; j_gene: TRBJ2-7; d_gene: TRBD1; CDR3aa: CASSPGTGSYEQYF; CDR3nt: TGTGCCAGCAGCCCCGGGACAGGGTCCTACGAGCAGTACTTC
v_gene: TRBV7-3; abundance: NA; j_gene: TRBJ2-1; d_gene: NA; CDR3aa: CASSFGAGVGEQFF; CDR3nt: TGTGCCAGCAGCTTTGGGGCAGGGGTGGGTGAGCAGTTCTTC
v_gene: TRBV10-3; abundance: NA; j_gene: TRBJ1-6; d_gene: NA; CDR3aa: CAISESTPGSNSPLHF; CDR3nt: TGTGCCATCAGTGAGTCGACCCCAGGGTCTAATTCACCCCTCCACTTT
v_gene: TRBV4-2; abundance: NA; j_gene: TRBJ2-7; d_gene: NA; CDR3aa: CASSQDQGPYEQYF; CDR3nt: TGTGCCAGCAGCCAAGATCAGGGACCCTACGAGCAGTACTTC
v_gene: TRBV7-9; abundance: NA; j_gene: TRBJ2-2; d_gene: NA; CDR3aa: CASRPNTGELFF; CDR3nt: TGTGCCAGCAGACCAAACACCGGGGAGCTGTTTTTT
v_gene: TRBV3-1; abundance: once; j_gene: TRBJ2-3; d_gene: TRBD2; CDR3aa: CASSQDDSGGDTQYF; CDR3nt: TGTGCCAGCAGCCAAGATGACAGCGGGGGGGATACGCAGTATTTT
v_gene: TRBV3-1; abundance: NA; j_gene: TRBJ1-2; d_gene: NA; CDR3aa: CASSQQGGYGYTF; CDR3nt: TGTGCCAGCAGCCAGCAGGGAGGTTATGGCTACACCTTC
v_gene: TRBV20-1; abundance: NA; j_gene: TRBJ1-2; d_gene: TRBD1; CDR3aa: CSAPWTGGVEGYTF; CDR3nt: TGCAGTGCTCCGTGGACAGGGGGCGTAGAGGGCTACACCTTC
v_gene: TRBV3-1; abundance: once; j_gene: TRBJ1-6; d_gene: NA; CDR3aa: CASSQDGADTSPLHF; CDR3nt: TGTGCCAGCAGCCAAGATGGGGCTGATACTTCACCCCTCCATTTT
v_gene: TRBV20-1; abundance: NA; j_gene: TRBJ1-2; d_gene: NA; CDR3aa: CSATSGVGYGYTF; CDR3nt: TGCAGTGCTACATCCGGGGTCGGCTATGGCTACACCTTC
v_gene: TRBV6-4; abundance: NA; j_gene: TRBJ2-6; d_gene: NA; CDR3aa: CASGKDSNSGANVLTF; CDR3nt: TGTGCCAGCGGAAAGGACAGCAACTCTGGGGCCAACGTCCTGACTTTC
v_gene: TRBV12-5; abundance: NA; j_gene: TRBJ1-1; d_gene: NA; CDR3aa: CASGRDTTEAFF; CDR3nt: TGTGCTAGTGGCCGTGACACCACTGAAGCTTTCTTT
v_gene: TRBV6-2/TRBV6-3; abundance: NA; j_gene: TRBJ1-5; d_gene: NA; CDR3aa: CASSMGGRNQPQHF; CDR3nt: TGTGCCAGCTCGATGGGGGGCCGCAATCAGCCCCAGCATTTT
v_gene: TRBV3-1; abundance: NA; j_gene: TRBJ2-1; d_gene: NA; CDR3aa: CASSRGDSYNEQFF; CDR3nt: TGTGCCAGCAGCCGGGGGGACTCCTACAATGAGCAGTTCTTC
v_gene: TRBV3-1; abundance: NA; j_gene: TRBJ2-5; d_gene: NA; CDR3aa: CASSQAPGRETQYF; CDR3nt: TGTGCCAGCAGCCAAGCCCCAGGGCGGGAGACCCAGTACTTC
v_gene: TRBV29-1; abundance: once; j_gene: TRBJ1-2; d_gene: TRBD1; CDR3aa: CSVEQGAGGYTF; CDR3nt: TGCAGCGTTGAACAGGGGGCAGGTGGCTACACCTTC